This section outlines one TCR beta chain sequence together with its context. No antigen is known for it. Amplification used 60 Vbeta primers and 13 Jbeta primers. Assay: immunoSEQ multiplex PCR; the TCRdb copy retains only in-frame clones and omits some. The data show some 66,000 clones, over 70% seen once. The data were taken from a study of cytomegalovirus exposure and HLA in healthy donors. On the study more broadly: Drawn from HLA-typed donors, 80 million to 100 million unique TCRs were held in an early data release. Study results and caveats: Cytomegalovirus association was listed for 164 TCR beta chains.

This CDR3 is 14 amino acids long. Germline V gene sequence: CDR1 SGHAT, CDR2 FQNNGV. The V segment lost 5 bases and the J segment 5 bases; nucleotides outside the gene matches: 2. This TCR came from a man aged 55 to 70 in good health and CMV-seropositive. The rearrangement uses TRBV11-2 and TRBJ2-7; 14 nucleotides agree with TRBD2. Material for sequencing was PBMCs. The CDR3 sequence: CASSGTSGSNEQYF. In DNA form, the CDR3 reads TGTGCCAGCAGCGGGACTAGCGGGAGTAACGAGCAGTACTTC.